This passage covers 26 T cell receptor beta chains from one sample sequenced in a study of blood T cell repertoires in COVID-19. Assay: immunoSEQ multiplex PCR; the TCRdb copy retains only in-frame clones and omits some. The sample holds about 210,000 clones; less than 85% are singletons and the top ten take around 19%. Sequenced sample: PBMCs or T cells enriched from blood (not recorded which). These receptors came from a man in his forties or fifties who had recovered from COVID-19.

The CDR3 DNA sequence: TGCGCCAGCAGCCAAGGGCCTATTGGACAGGGGTTGTACGAGCAGTACTTC. Translated, it gives CASSQGPIGQGLYEQYF. This rearrangement joins TRBV4-1 to TRBJ2-7; 9 positions match TRBD1. This CDR3 contains 17 residues. Germline V CDR1 and CDR2: MGHRA, YSYEKL. V was clipped by 1 base and J by 4 bases; unmatched bases: 11.

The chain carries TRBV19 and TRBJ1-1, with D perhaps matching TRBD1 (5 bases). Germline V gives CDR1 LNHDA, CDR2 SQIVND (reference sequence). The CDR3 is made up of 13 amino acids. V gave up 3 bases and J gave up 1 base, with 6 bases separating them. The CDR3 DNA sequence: TGTGCCAGTAGTATGACAGCGAACACTGAAGCTTTCTTT. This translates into CASSMTANTEAFF.

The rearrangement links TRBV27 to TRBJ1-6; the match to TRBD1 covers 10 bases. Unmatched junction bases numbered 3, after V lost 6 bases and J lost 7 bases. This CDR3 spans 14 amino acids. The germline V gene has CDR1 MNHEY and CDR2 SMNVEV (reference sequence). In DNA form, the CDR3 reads TGTGCCAGCAGACTGGGACAGGGGAATTCACCCCTCCACTTT. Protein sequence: CASRLGQGNSPLHF.

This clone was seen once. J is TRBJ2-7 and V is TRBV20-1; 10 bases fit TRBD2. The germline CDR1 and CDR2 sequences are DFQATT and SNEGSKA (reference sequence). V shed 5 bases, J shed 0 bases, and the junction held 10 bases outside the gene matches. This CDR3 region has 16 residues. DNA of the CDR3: TGCAGTGCTCGTGAACCTAGCGGGGGAAGCTCCTACGAGCAGTACTTC. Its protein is CSAREPSGGSSYEQYF.

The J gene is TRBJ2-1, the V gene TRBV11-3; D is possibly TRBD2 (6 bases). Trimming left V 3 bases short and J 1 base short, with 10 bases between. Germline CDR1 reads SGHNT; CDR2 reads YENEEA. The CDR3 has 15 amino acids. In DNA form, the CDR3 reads TGTGCCAGCAGCTTCTCGGCGGGGTCCTACAATGAGCAGTTCTTC. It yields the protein CASSFSAGSYNEQFF.

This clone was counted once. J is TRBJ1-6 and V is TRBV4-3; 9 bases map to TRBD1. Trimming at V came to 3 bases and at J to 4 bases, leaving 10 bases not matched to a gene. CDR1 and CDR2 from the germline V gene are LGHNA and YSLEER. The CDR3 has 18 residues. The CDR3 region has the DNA TGCGCCAGCAGCCATATGACCTCGGGACAGGGTTATAATTCACCCCTCCACTTT. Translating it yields CASSHMTSGQGYNSPLHF.

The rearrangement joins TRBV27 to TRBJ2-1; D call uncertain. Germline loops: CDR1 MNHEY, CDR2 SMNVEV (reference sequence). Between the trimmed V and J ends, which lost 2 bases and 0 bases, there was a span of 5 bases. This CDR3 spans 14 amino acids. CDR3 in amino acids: CASSLTVSYNEQFF. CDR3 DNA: TGTGCCAGCAGTTTAACGGTCTCCTACAATGAGCAGTTCTTC.

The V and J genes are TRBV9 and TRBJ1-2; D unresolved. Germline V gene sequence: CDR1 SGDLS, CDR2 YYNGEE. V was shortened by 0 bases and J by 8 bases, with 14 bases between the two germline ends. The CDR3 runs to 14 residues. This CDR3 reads CASSVVGDPRGYTF. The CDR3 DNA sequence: TGTGCCAGCAGCGTAGTTGGCGATCCGCGGGGCTACACCTTC. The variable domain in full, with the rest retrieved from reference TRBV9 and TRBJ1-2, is DSGVTQTPKHLITATGQRVTLRCSPRSGDLSVYWYQQSLDQGLQFLIQYYNGEERAKGNILERFSAQQFPDLHSELNLSSLELGDSALYFCASSVVGDPRGYTFGSGTRLTVV.

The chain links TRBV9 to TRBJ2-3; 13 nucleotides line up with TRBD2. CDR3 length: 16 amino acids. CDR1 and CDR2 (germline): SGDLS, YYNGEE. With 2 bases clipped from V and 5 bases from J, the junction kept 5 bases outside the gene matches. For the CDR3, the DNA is TGTGCCAGCAGCGTCGGGACTAGCGGGATGGAAGATACGCAGTATTTT. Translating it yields CASSVGTSGMEDTQYF.

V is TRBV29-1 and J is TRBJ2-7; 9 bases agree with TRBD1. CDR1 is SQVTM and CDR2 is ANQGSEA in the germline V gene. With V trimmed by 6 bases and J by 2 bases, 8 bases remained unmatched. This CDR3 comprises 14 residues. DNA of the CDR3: TGCAGCGTCCGACGGGACAGGGTTCCCTACGAGCAGTACTTC. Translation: CSVRRDRVPYEQYF.

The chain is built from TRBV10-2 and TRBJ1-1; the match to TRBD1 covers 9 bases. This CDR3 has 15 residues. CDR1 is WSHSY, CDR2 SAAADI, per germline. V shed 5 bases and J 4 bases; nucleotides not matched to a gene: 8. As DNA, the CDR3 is TGCGCCAGCAGTCCACCAGGGACAGGGAGCACTGAAGCTTTCTTT. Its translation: CASSPPGTGSTEAFF.

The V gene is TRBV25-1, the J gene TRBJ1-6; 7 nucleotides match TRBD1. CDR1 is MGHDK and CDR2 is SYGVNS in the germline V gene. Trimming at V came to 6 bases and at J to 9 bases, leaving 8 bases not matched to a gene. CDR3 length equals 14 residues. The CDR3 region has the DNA TGTGCCAGCAGACAGACAGGGTCCAGTTCACCCCTCCACTTT. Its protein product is CASRQTGSSSPLHF.

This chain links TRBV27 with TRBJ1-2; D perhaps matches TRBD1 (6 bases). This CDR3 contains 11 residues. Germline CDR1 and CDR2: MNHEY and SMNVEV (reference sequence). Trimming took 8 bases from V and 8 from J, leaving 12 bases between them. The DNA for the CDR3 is TGTGCCAGCGGGTGGGGGGGCGGCTACACCTTC. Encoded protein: CASGWGGGYTF.

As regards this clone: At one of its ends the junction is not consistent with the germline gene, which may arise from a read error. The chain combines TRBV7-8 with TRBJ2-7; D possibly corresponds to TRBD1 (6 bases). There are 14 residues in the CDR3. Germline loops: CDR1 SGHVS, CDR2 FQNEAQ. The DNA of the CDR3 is TGTGCCGGCAGCTTAGAAGGGGGCTCCTACGAGCAGTACTTC. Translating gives CAGSLEGGSYEQYF.

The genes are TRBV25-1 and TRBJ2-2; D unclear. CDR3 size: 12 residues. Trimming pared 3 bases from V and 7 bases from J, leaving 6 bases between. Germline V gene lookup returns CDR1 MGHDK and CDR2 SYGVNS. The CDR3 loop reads CASSESVGELFF. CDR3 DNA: TGTGCCAGCAGTGAGTCTGTCGGGGAGCTGTTTTTT.

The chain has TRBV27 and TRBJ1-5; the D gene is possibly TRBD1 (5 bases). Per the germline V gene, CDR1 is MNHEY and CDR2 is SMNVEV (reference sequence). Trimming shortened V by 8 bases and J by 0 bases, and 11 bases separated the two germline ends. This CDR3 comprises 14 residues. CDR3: CASSQGGSNQPQHF. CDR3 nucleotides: TGTGCCAGCTCCCAGGGAGGTAGCAATCAGCCCCAGCATTTT.

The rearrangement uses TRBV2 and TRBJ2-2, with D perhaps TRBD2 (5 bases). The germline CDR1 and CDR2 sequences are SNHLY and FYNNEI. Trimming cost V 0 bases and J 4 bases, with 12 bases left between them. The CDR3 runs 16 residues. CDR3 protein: CASSEARGLTTGELFF. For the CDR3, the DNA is TGTGCCAGCAGTGAAGCCCGAGGACTTACCACCGGGGAGCTGTTTTTT. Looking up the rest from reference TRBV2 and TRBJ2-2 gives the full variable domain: EPEVTQTPSHQVTQMGQEVILRCVPISNHLYFYWYRQILGQKVEFLVSFYNNEISEKSEIFDDQFSVERPDGSNFTLKIRSTKLEDSAMYFCASSEARGLTTGELFFGEGSRLTVL.

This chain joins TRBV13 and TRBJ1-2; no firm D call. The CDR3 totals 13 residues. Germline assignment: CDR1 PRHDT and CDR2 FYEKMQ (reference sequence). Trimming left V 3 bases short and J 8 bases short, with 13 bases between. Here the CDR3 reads CASSLGSLRGYTF. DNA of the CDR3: TGTGCCAGCAGCTTGGGCAGCCTTAGAGGCTACACCTTC.

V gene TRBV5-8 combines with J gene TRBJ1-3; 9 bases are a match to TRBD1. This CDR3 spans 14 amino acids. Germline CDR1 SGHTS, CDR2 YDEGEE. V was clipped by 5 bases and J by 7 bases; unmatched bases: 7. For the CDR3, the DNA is TGTGCCAGCAGTCGAGGACAGGGGTGGAACACCATATATTTT. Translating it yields CASSRGQGWNTIYF.

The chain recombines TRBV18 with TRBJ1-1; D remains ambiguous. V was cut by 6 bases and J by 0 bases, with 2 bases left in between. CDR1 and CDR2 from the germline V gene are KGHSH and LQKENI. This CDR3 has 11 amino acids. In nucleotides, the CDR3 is TGTGCCAGCTCCTTGAACACTGAAGCTTTCTTT. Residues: CASSLNTEAFF.

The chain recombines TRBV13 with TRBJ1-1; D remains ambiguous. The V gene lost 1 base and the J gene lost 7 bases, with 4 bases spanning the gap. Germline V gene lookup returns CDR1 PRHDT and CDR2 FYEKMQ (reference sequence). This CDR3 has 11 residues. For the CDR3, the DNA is TGTGCCAGCAGCTTAGTCAGTGAAGCTTTCTTT. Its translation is CASSLVSEAFF.

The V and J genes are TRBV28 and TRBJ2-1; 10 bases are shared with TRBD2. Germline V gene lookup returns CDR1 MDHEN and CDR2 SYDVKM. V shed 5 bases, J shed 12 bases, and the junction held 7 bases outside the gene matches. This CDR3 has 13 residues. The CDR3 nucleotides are TGTGCCAGCAGTGGGCTAGCGGGAGAGGGGCAGTTCTTC. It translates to CASSGLAGEGQFF.

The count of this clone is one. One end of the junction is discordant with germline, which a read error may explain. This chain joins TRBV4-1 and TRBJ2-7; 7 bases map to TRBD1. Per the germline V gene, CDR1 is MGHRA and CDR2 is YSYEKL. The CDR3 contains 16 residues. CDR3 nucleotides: TGCGCCACCAGCCGCCCCGAGGGGGCCTCATCGTACGAGCAGTACTTC. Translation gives CATSRPEGASSYEQYF.

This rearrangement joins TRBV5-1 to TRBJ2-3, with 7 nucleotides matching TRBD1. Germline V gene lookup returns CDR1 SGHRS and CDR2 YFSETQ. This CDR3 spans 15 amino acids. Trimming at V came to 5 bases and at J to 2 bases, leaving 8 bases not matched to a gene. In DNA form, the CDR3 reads TGCGCCAGCAGAGGGGACAGCCTTACCACAGATACGCAGTATTTT. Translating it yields CASRGDSLTTDTQYF.

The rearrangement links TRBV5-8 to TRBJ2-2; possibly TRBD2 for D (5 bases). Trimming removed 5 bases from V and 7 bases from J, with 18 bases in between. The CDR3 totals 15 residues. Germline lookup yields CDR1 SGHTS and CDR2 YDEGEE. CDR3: CASRATSQIGGELFF. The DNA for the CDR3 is TGTGCCAGCAGGGCAACTAGTCAAATCGGCGGGGAGCTGTTTTTT. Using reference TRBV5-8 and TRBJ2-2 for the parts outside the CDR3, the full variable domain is EAGVTQSPTHLIKTRGQQATLRCSPISGHTSVYWYQQALGLGLQFLLWYDEGEERNRGNFPPRFSGRQFPNYSSELNVNALELEDSALYLCASRATSQIGGELFFGEGSRLTVL.

CDR3 coding DNA: TGTGCCAGCAGTTTCGGGACTAGCGCCTACAATGAGCAGTTCTTC. It translates to CASSFGTSAYNEQFF. V usage is TRBV28 and J usage is TRBJ2-1; 10 nucleotides line up with TRBD2. Germline assignment: CDR1 MDHEN and CDR2 SYDVKM. V was pared by 3 bases and J by 2 bases, with 1 base of the junction left unmatched. The CDR3 consists of 15 residues. The entire variable domain, with the rest obtained from reference TRBV28 and TRBJ2-1, is as follows: DVKVTQSSRYLVKRTGEKVFLECVQDMDHENMFWYRQDPGLGLRLIYFSYDVKMKEKGDIPEGYSVSREKKERFSLILESASTNQTSMYLCASSFGTSAYNEQFFGPGTRLTVL.